What follows are 21 T cell receptor beta chains derived from one specimen sequenced in a study of vaccination and CD4 T cells after COVID-19. The antigens for these receptors are not known. Cultured CD4+ T-cell DNA underwent Oncomine TCR Beta short-read sequencing. Someone extracted genomic DNA from cultured CD4+ T cells. From the PCR reads, TCRdb called clonotypes with MiXCR, one entry per CDR3 protein. The data contain about 7,000 distinct CDR3 sequences, approximately 35% of them singletons. The sample's treatment: roughly 11-day PBMC culture with coronavirus spike peptide pools or control peptides (ViraFEST assay). Gathered ahead of the COVID-19 pandemic (2011-2018) were the CD4+ T cells of the unexposed donor. The sequencing sample was made of CD4+ T cells from blood, cultured in vitro. These receptors originate from a human donor in good health.

The chain uses TRBV20-1 and TRBJ2-1, with 7 bases identical to TRBD2. Looked up from germline, CDR1 is DFQATT and CDR2 is SNEGSKA (reference sequence). This CDR3 contains 12 residues. Unmatched junction bases numbered 12, after V lost 6 bases and J lost 13 bases. The CDR3: CSALLPGLLQFF. The CDR3 nucleotides are TGCAGTGCCCTACTTCCGGGACTACTACAGTTCTTC.

The rearrangement uses TRBV6-2 or TRBV6-3 and TRBJ2-7; unclear D gene. CDR1 MNHEY and CDR2 SVGEGT come from the germline V gene. Trimming stripped 7 bases from V and 3 bases from J, with 13 bases between. This CDR3 has 13 residues. The CDR3 here is CASTRPPYYEQYF. DNA of the CDR3: TGTGCCAGCACCCGTCCCCCCTACTACGAGCAGTACTTC.

This clonotype is termed medium-sized. This chain joins TRBV7-3 and TRBJ2-7, with TRBD1 identical over 9 bases. The CDR3 runs to 14 residues. The V segment lost 3 bases and the J segment 6 bases; nucleotides outside the gene matches: 6. Germline lookup yields CDR1 SGHTA and CDR2 FQGTGA. CDR3 sequence reads: CASSFGTGSGEQYF. For the CDR3, the DNA is TGTGCCAGCAGCTTTGGGACAGGGTCGGGCGAGCAGTACTTC.

This chain links TRBV28 with TRBJ2-7; D may correspond to TRBD1 or TRBD2 (6 bases each). The CDR3 covers 11 residues. From germline, CDR1 is MDHEN and CDR2 SYDVKM. Trimming removed 5 bases from V and 13 bases from J, with 15 bases in between. CDR3 in DNA: TGTGCCAGCAGTCAAAGCCGGGGGCCCTACTTC. This gives the protein CASSQSRGPYF.

The chain employs TRBV28 and TRBJ2-7; 10 bases are shared with TRBD1. Germline assignment: CDR1 MDHEN and CDR2 SYDVKM. The CDR3 length is 14 residues. With 8 bases clipped from V and 3 bases from J, the junction kept 7 bases outside the gene matches. CDR3 coding DNA: TGTGCCAGCCGCTGGGACAGGGGAGGCTACGAGCAGTACTTC. This sequence encodes CASRWDRGGYEQYF.

This CDR3 is CAYRARRGNTIYF. The CDR3 DNA reads TGTGCCTATAGGGCGCGGAGGGGAAACACCATATATTTT. The chain employs TRBV28 and TRBJ1-3; no definite D call. Germline assignment: CDR1 MDHEN and CDR2 SYDVKM. The length of the CDR3 is 13 residues. V was shortened by 11 bases and J by 4 bases, with 15 bases between the two germline ends.

This chain joins TRBV6-2 or TRBV6-3 and TRBJ2-5; D is perhaps TRBD1 or TRBD2 (6 bases each). Trimming stripped 1 base from V and 9 bases from J, with 18 bases between. Per the germline V gene, CDR1 is MNHEY and CDR2 is SVGEGT. This CDR3 has 15 residues. CDR3 sequence (DNA): TGTGCCAGCAGTTACTTTGATTCGGGGGCCCAGTCCCAGTACTTC. Encoded protein: CASSYFDSGAQSQYF.

This clonotype has just a few counts. The V and J genes are TRBV20-1 and TRBJ2-7; D gene uncertain. This CDR3 has 12 residues. The V end lost 0 bases, the J end lost 7 bases, and 10 bases lay between the germline ends. Germline lookup yields CDR1 DFQATT and CDR2 SNEGSKA (reference sequence). The CDR3 DNA reads TGCAGTGCTAGAGATGGTGTTTTAGAGCAGTACTTC. This sequence encodes CSARDGVLEQYF.

The V call is TRBV6-1, the J call TRBJ1-5; D uncertain. Trimming cost V 6 bases and J 5 bases, with 14 bases left between them. Germline lookup yields CDR1 MNHNS and CDR2 SASEGT. The CDR3 sequence is 14 residues long. CDR3 DNA sequence: TGTGCCAGCAGGGTCCCCCCCGGCTATCAGCCCCAGCATTTT. Its translation: CASRVPPGYQPQHF.

The J gene is TRBJ2-7, the V gene TRBV20-1; 9 nucleotides match TRBD2. Trimming cost V 1 base and J 4 bases; bases outside gene matches: 8. Germline loops: CDR1 DFQATT, CDR2 SNEGSKA (reference sequence). The CDR3 has 15 residues. The CDR3, as DNA: TGCAGTGCTAGAGCCCGGGTTAGCGGGAGTTACGAGCAGTACTTC. This codes for CSARARVSGSYEQYF.

This rearrangement joins TRBV7-2 to TRBJ2-3; the match to TRBD1 covers 9 bases. The CDR3 consists of 14 residues. Germline values: CDR1 SGHTA, CDR2 FQGNSA. Germline trimming cut 5 bases from V and 14 bases from J; bases unmatched to any gene: 14. CDR3: CASSKDRGRSHWYF. The CDR3 DNA is TGTGCCAGCAGCAAGGACAGGGGAAGGAGCCACTGGTATTTT.

V and J are TRBV7-2 and TRBJ2-1; D unclear. V lost 5 bases and J 9 bases, leaving 11 bases between the germline ends. The CDR3 totals 12 residues. The germline gives CDR1 SGHTA, CDR2 FQGNSA. The CDR3 here is CASSLMEVEQFF. CDR3 coding DNA: TGTGCCAGCAGCCTAATGGAAGTTGAGCAGTTCTTC. Full variable domain (rest looked up from reference TRBV7-2 and TRBJ2-1): GAGVSQSPSNKVTEKGKDVELRCDPISGHTALYWYRQSLGQGLEFLIYFQGNSAPDKSGLPSDRFSAERTGGSVSTLTIQRTQQEDSAVYLCASSLMEVEQFFGPGTRLTVL.

The chain recombines TRBV6-1 with TRBJ2-5; perhaps TRBD1 as D (5 bases). Per germline, CDR1 MNHNS and CDR2 SASEGT. Trimming removed 5 bases at V and 3 bases at J, with 10 bases between. The length of the CDR3 is 13 residues. CDR3 amino acids: CASSTRQKETQYF. The CDR3 coding sequence is TGTGCCAGCAGTACCCGACAGAAAGAGACCCAGTACTTC.

The genes are TRBV20-1 and TRBJ2-1; D perhaps matches TRBD1 (5 bases). The length of the CDR3 is 15 residues. The V gene's germline CDR1 is DFQATT and CDR2 SNEGSKA (reference sequence). V was trimmed by 2 bases and J by 3 bases, leaving 14 bases between them. CDR3: CSARMWGPDYNEQFF. The CDR3 coding sequence is TGCAGTGCTAGAATGTGGGGCCCTGACTACAATGAGCAGTTCTTC.

The rearrangement joins TRBV2 to TRBJ1-2; D unclear. V dropped 3 bases and J dropped 3 bases, with 8 bases sitting between them. The CDR3 is made up of 13 amino acids. In germline, CDR1 is SNHLY, CDR2 FYNNEI. The CDR3 region is CASSEIGDYGYTF. The CDR3 DNA follows: TGTGCCAGCAGTGAGATTGGAGACTATGGCTACACCTTC.

This clonotype was counted a few times. This chain connects TRBV28 to TRBJ1-1, with 9 bases fitting TRBD1. Trimming at V came to 3 bases and at J to 2 bases, leaving 4 bases not matched to a gene. This CDR3 has 15 residues. Germline loops: CDR1 MDHEN, CDR2 SYDVKM. CDR3 protein: CASSFPTGGNTEAFF. Here the CDR3 DNA reads TGTGCCAGCAGTTTTCCGACAGGGGGTAACACTGAAGCTTTCTTT.

The rearrangement links TRBV6-1 to TRBJ2-7; D is possibly TRBD1 (5 bases). This CDR3 is built from 16 residues. The V gene's germline CDR1 is MNHNS and CDR2 SASEGT. V dropped 6 bases and J dropped 0 bases, with 18 bases sitting between them. CDR3 sequence (DNA): TGTGCCAGCAGAGCCCCCGGACATTCAAGCTCCTACGAGCAGTACTTC. Encoded protein: CASRAPGHSSSYEQYF.

This clonotype was counted only a few times. This chain joins TRBV29-1 and TRBJ1-1, with D hard to call. Per the germline V gene, CDR1 is SQVTM and CDR2 is ANQGSEA. CDR3 length: 12 amino acids. Trimming took 4 bases from V and 6 from J, leaving 12 bases between them. This CDR3 reads CSVAVDGPEAFF. CDR3 bases: TGCAGCGTTGCGGTGGATGGGCCTGAAGCTTTCTTT.

The chain couples TRBV6-2 or TRBV6-3 to TRBJ1-2; D is unclear. Between the trimmed V and J ends, which lost 8 bases and 8 bases, there was a span of 15 bases. Germline CDR1 and CDR2: MNHEY and SVGEGT. The CDR3 is made up of 12 amino acids. The CDR3 spells CASYWTDGGYTF. CDR3 bases: TGTGCCAGCTATTGGACTGACGGGGGCTACACCTTC.

This clonotype counts as medium-sized (0.01 to 0.1%). The chain joins TRBV20-1 to TRBJ1-5; D not resolved. V lost 7 bases to trimming and J lost 4 bases, with 8 bases between them. Germline V gene data show CDR1 as DFQATT and CDR2 as SNEGSKA (reference sequence). The CDR3 length is 11 residues. The CDR3 loop reads CSVGKNQPQHF. CDR3 in DNA: TGCAGTGTAGGGAAGAATCAGCCCCAGCATTTT.

This clonotype is deemed medium-sized. The gene calls are TRBV7-2 and TRBJ2-5; D unresolved. Trimming cost V 0 bases and J 5 bases, with 13 bases left between them. The V gene's germline CDR1 is SGHTA and CDR2 FQGNSA. This CDR3 region has 15 residues. CDR3 nucleotides: TGTGCCAGCAGCTTAGCGTCGGCCCCCGGGGAGACCCAGTACTTC. Amino acids: CASSLASAPGETQYF.